A single sample is the source of the 10 T cell receptor beta chains below, sequenced in a study of T cell responses to AZD1222 COVID-19 vaccine. Using immunoSEQ multiplex PCR, the repertoire was profiled, and TCRdb retains in-frame clones only, with some absent. The profile shows 75,000 to 90,000 clones, more than 85% of them singletons. The material was peripheral blood, obtained 28 days after the second AZD1222 dose. The receptor source for this set is an adult who received the AZD1222 COVID-19 vaccine.

This sequence joins TRBV7-9 and TRBJ1-1; perhaps TRBD1 as D (5 bases). Trimming removed 5 bases from V and 10 bases from J, with 17 bases in between. Germline V gives CDR1 SEHNR, CDR2 FQNEAQ (reference sequence). The CDR3 totals 13 residues. CDR3 nucleotide sequence: TGTGCCAGCAGCCTTGACATTCAGGGCCCAGCTTTCTTT. Residues: CASSLDIQGPAFF.

This clone showed up just a few times. J is TRBJ1-2 and V is TRBV7-9, with D uncertain. Looked up from germline, CDR1 is SEHNR and CDR2 is FQNEAQ (reference sequence). The CDR3 is made up of 13 amino acids. V gave up 1 base and J gave up 4 bases, with 7 bases separating them. The CDR3 DNA sequence: TGTGCCAGCAGCTTAGTGGAATCCTATGGCTACACCTTC. This translates into CASSLVESYGYTF.

This clone was detected only once. The chain is built from TRBV5-1 and TRBJ2-1; TRBD2 is a possible D gene (6 bases). V lost 3 bases and J 6 bases, leaving 16 bases between the germline ends. The CDR3 loop spans 15 amino acids. CDR1 and CDR2 (germline): SGHRS, YFSETQ. The CDR3 DNA is TGCGCCAGCAGCTGGGGGAGACTAGAGGGCAATGAGCAGTTCTTC. It encodes CASSWGRLEGNEQFF.

V is TRBV11-2 and J is TRBJ2-1; 9 nucleotides align to TRBD2. This CDR3 region has 16 residues. After removal of 6 bases from V and 6 bases from J, the junction contained 12 bases not matched to a gene. The V gene's germline CDR1 is SGHAT and CDR2 FQNNGV. This CDR3 is CASRLTGTSTINEQFF. The CDR3, as DNA: TGTGCCAGCAGGCTAACCGGGACTAGCACCATCAATGAGCAGTTCTTC.

V and J are TRBV30 and TRBJ1-1; 7 positions agree with TRBD1. V shed 4 bases, J shed 12 bases, and the junction held 11 bases outside the gene matches. The germline gives CDR1 GTSNPN, CDR2 SVGIG (reference sequence). There are 12 residues in the CDR3. DNA for the CDR3: TGTGCCTGGAACCCAGACAGGGCTGGATCTTTCTTT. Protein: CAWNPDRAGSFF.

This clone was seen a handful of times. The rearrangement joins TRBV5-1 to TRBJ1-2; the D is unclear. CDR3 length: 12 residues. Germline CDR1 SGHRS, CDR2 YFSETQ. Trimming pared 2 bases from V and 6 bases from J, leaving 8 bases between. The CDR3 region has the DNA TGCGCCAGCAGCTTCCTAGGTAATGGCTACACCTTC. Translated: CASSFLGNGYTF.

This chain joins TRBV30 and TRBJ1-1; D might be TRBD1 (5 bases). Trimming cost V 5 bases and J 0 bases, with 13 bases left between them. This CDR3 is 14 amino acids long. CDR1 and CDR2 (germline): GTSNPN, SVGIG (reference sequence). CDR3 DNA: TGTGCCTGGGGGGGGATTCGGATGAACACTGAAGCTTTCTTT. Residues: CAWGGIRMNTEAFF.

The CDR3 loop is CASSLATGLAEETQYF. In nucleotides, the CDR3 is TGTGCCAGCAGCTTAGCCACCGGACTAGCAGAAGAGACCCAGTACTTC. The chain carries TRBV11-2 and TRBJ2-5, with 8 bases that match TRBD2. The germline CDR1 and CDR2 sequences are SGHAT and FQNNGV. The CDR3 has 16 residues. V dropped 1 base and J dropped 3; count of bases not matched to a gene: 7.

This clone came up once. This rearrangement joins TRBV5-4 to TRBJ1-2, with unresolved D. Trimming took off 2 bases at V and 4 bases at J, with 12 bases between the two ends. Germline V gene data show CDR1 as SGHNT and CDR2 as YYREEE (reference sequence). The CDR3 has 14 amino acids. Written as DNA, the CDR3 is TGTGCCAGCAGCTTAGATCCTCTTGGCTATGGCTACACCTTC. Its translation: CASSLDPLGYGYTF. The entire variable domain, with the rest obtained from reference TRBV5-4 and TRBJ1-2, is as follows: ETGVTQSPTHLIKTRGQQVTLRCSSQSGHNTVSWYQQALGQGPQFIFQYYREEENGRGNFPPRFSGLQFPNYSSELNVNALELDDSALYLCASSLDPLGYGYTFGSGTRLTVV.

CDR3 nucleotides: TGTGCCAGCAGCCTATACTCGACAGGTCCCTACGAGCAGTACTTC. This translates into CASSLYSTGPYEQYF. The rearrangement joins TRBV11-3 to TRBJ2-7, with D maybe TRBD1 (6 bases). Germline CDR1 SGHNT, CDR2 YENEEA. Trimming left V 5 bases short and J 2 bases short, with 16 bases between. The CDR3 is made up of 15 amino acids.